Shown below are 29 T cell receptor beta chains from a single sample sequenced in a study of cytomegalovirus exposure and HLA in healthy donors. The PCR ran on 60 Vbeta and 13 Jbeta primers. The repertoire was sequenced with immunoSEQ multiplex PCR; TCRdb's copy has only in-frame clones and lacks some. The table has around 130,000 clones, over 75% seen once. The specimen was PBMCs. The receptors derive from a boy younger than 18 in good health and CMV-seronegative.

This clone was seen a handful of times. This chain joins TRBV5-6 and TRBJ1-1, with no clear D. Trimming took 6 bases from V and 8 from J, leaving 14 bases between them. This CDR3 is 12 amino acids long. Per germline, CDR1 SGHDT and CDR2 YYEEEE. The CDR3 reads CASTNRVKEAFF. In DNA, the CDR3 is TGTGCCAGCACCAACAGAGTTAAAGAAGCTTTCTTT.

This chain uses TRBV5-1 with TRBJ1-3, with a possible D match to TRBD1 (5 bases). V lost 5 bases, J lost 0 bases, and 12 bases lay in between. From germline, CDR1 is SGHRS and CDR2 YFSETQ. The CDR3 sequence is 15 residues long. CDR3 DNA: TGCGCCAGCAGTACTACAGGAAACTCTGGAAACACCATATATTTT. It encodes CASSTTGNSGNTIYF.

The V gene is TRBV27, the J gene TRBJ1-2, with a weak D call TRBD1 (5 bases). CDR3 size: 13 residues. Trimming removed 9 bases at V and 4 bases at J, with 15 bases between. Germline V gene lookup returns CDR1 MNHEY and CDR2 SMNVEV (reference sequence). CDR3 in DNA: TGTGCCAGTAGCCCCGGGGGAGGCTATGGCTACACCTTC. Amino acid sequence: CASSPGGGYGYTF.

The chain has TRBV19 and TRBJ1-2, with D possibly TRBD1 on 5 matching bases. Trimming took 6 bases from V and 5 from J, leaving 19 bases between them. Germline assignment: CDR1 LNHDA and CDR2 SQIVND (reference sequence). The CDR3 loop spans 15 amino acids. CDR3 DNA: TGTGCCAGTAGCCCCAATCGGCAGGGCAGGTATGGCTACACCTTC. This sequence encodes CASSPNRQGRYGYTF.

This chain uses TRBV30 with TRBJ2-3, with 8 nucleotides matching TRBD2. Germline CDR1 is GTSNPN and CDR2 is SVGIG (reference sequence). The J segment lost 2 bases and the V segment lost 2 bases, leaving 6 bases of the junction unmatched. The CDR3 extends over 15 amino acids. The CDR3 loop reads CAWSIGRAVTDTQYF. CDR3 DNA sequence: TGTGCCTGGAGTATCGGGAGGGCGGTCACAGATACGCAGTATTTT.

This clone was recorded only once. CDR3 region: CASSVQGSRNTEAFF. Here the CDR3 DNA reads TGTGCCAGCAGCGTCCAGGGGTCGCGAAACACTGAAGCTTTCTTT. The chain couples TRBV9 to TRBJ1-1; possible D gene TRBD1, 6 bases. Germline lookup yields CDR1 SGDLS and CDR2 YYNGEE. The length of the CDR3 is 15 residues. V lost 2 bases and J 2 bases, leaving 13 bases between the germline ends.

The chain is built from TRBV28 and TRBJ1-1; 9 bases are a match to TRBD1. Germline V gene data show CDR1 as MDHEN and CDR2 as SYDVKM. V shed 5 bases and J 6 bases; nucleotides not matched to a gene: 7. The CDR3 is made up of 14 amino acids. CDR3 sequence reads: CASSTRTGAAEAFF. CDR3 sequence (DNA): TGTGCCAGCAGTACACGGACAGGGGCGGCTGAAGCTTTCTTT.

This clone was counted once. The rearrangement joins TRBV5-6 to TRBJ1-6, with 8 bases fitting TRBD1. Germline CDR1 reads SGHDT; CDR2 reads YYEEEE. The trim removed 6 bases at V and 10 bases at J, leaving 12 bases unmatched. The CDR3 is made up of 15 amino acids. DNA of the CDR3: TGTGCCAGCACTCCGAGGACAGGGTCTCAGTCACCCCTCCACTTT. It encodes CASTPRTGSQSPLHF.

The chain carries TRBV7-7 and TRBJ2-1; 11 bases map to TRBD2. With V trimmed by 1 base and J by 6 bases, 2 bases remained unmatched. Germline V gives CDR1 SSHAT, CDR2 FNYEAQ (reference sequence). CDR3 length: 15 residues. The DNA for the CDR3 is TGTGCCAGCAGCTTAGGACTAGCGGGGCGCAATGAGCAGTTCTTC. Protein: CASSLGLAGRNEQFF.

This chain uses TRBV27 with TRBJ2-5; 8 nucleotides line up with TRBD1. The CDR3 runs 15 residues. The trim removed 6 bases at V and 4 bases at J, leaving 10 bases unmatched. The germline V gene has CDR1 MNHEY and CDR2 SMNVEV (reference sequence). The CDR3, as DNA: TGTGCCAGCAGCCAACAGGGGGTTCAGGGAGAGACCCAGTACTTC. Its protein is CASSQQGVQGETQYF.

The V and J genes are TRBV6-5 and TRBJ2-7; D perhaps matches TRBD1 (6 bases). The V gene's germline CDR1 is MNHEY and CDR2 SVGAGI. V dropped 8 bases and J dropped 0 bases, with 14 bases sitting between them. CDR3 length: 14 amino acids. The CDR3 nucleotides read TGTGCCAGCCAACAGGGTCCAAGCTCCTACGAGCAGTACTTC. It specifies CASQQGPSSYEQYF.

CDR3 residues: CASSQDPLALFGEQYF. CDR3 coding DNA: TGTGCCAGCAGCCAAGATCCCCTAGCCCTGTTTGGCGAGCAGTACTTC. The chain links TRBV4-2 to TRBJ2-5; TRBD2 is a possible D gene (5 bases). Gene TRBJ2-7 matches the end of the DNA better, so the J call may be wrong. There are 16 residues in the CDR3. CDR1 is LGHNA and CDR2 is YNFKEQ in the germline V gene.

The chain is built from TRBV30 and TRBJ1-5, with 11 positions matching TRBD1. The V segment lost 3 bases and the J segment 1 base; nucleotides outside the gene matches: 8. In germline, CDR1 is GTSNPN, CDR2 SVGIG (reference sequence). The CDR3 runs to 17 residues. The CDR3 coding sequence is TGTGCCTGGAGCGCCGGACAGGGGGCGCTCAGCAATCAGCCCCAGCATTTT. This encodes CAWSAGQGALSNQPQHF.

This chain joins TRBV21-1 and TRBJ1-5; TRBD1 is taken as the D call from the table, unchecked against the DNA. TRBV21-1 is classified as a pseudogene. The CDR3 sequence is 14 residues long. Here the CDR3 DNA reads TGTGCCAGCAGCAAAGGGACAGGGGATCAGCCCCAGCATTTT. This encodes CASSKGTGDQPQHF.

This clone was recorded only once. The chain joins TRBV30 to TRBJ2-5, with 7 bases lining up with TRBD1. Near its end, the DNA agrees better with TRBJ2-7, so the J call may be wrong. Germline loops: CDR1 GTSNPN, CDR2 SVGIG (reference sequence). CDR3 length: 14 amino acids. CDR3 region: CAWRDRRDSYEQYF. DNA of the CDR3: TGTGCCTGGAGGGACAGGAGAGACTCCTACGAGCAGTACTTC.

The rearrangement uses TRBV6-5 and TRBJ1-2; TRBD1 matches at 7 bases. This CDR3 spans 12 amino acids. V shed 6 bases and J 5 bases; nucleotides not matched to a gene: 3. From germline, CDR1 is MNHEY and CDR2 SVGAGI. CDR3 amino acids: CASSQGVYGYTF. For the CDR3, the DNA is TGTGCCAGCAGCCAGGGGGTTTATGGCTACACCTTC.

V is TRBV7-9 and J is TRBJ1-2; 9 nucleotides match TRBD1. Germline-derived CDR1 and CDR2 are SEHNR and FQNEAQ (reference sequence). V gave up 4 bases and J gave up 3 bases; unmatched junction bases: 6. CDR3 length: 15 residues. The CDR3 nucleotides read TGTGCCAGCAGCTCGCGGGACAGGGTGTACTATGGCTACACCTTC. It codes for CASSSRDRVYYGYTF. The variable domain in full, with the rest retrieved from reference TRBV7-9 and TRBJ1-2, is DTGVSQNPRHKITKRGQNVTFRCDPISEHNRLYWYRQTLGQGPEFLTYFQNEAQLEKSRLLSDRFSAERPKGSFSTLEIQRTEQGDSAMYLCASSSRDRVYYGYTFGSGTRLTVV.

This chain joins TRBV6-6 and TRBJ2-2, with 9 bases identical to TRBD1. With 6 bases clipped from V and 6 bases from J, the junction kept 8 bases outside the gene matches. Germline V lookup: CDR1 MNHNY, CDR2 SVGAGI (reference sequence). This CDR3 has 15 residues. CDR3 residues: CASRTGQGLPGELFF. Here the CDR3 DNA reads TGTGCCAGCAGAACGGGACAGGGTCTTCCCGGGGAGCTGTTTTTT.

The chain combines TRBV4-2 with TRBJ2-5; tentatively, D is TRBD1 (6 bases). V was shortened by 0 bases and J by 5 bases, with 16 bases between the two germline ends. The CDR3 extends over 16 amino acids. Germline V gives CDR1 LGHNA, CDR2 YNFKEQ. DNA for the CDR3: TGTGCCAGCAGCCAAGATAGGGCAGGGGTACGGGAGACCCAGTACTTC. Translated, it gives CASSQDRAGVRETQYF.

The V gene is TRBV19, the J gene TRBJ2-2; possible D gene TRBD1, 5 bases. Trimming stripped 3 bases from V and 3 bases from J, with 8 bases between. Germline CDR1 reads LNHDA; CDR2 reads SQIVND (reference sequence). This CDR3 is built from 14 residues. CDR3 protein: CASSILGHTGELFF. In DNA form, the CDR3 reads TGTGCCAGTAGTATCCTGGGGCACACCGGGGAGCTGTTTTTT.

This clone appeared a single time. V and J are TRBV19 and TRBJ1-1; D gene ambiguous. V lost 11 bases to trimming and J lost 7 bases, with 14 bases between them. The CDR3 runs 11 residues. CDR1 and CDR2 (germline): LNHDA, SQIVND (reference sequence). The CDR3 DNA follows: TGTGCCTCCGACACGGGGTTTGAAGCTTTCTTT. Encoded protein: CASDTGFEAFF.

This chain links TRBV9 with TRBJ2-1; 8 bases fit TRBD2. Looked up from germline, CDR1 is SGDLS and CDR2 is YYNGEE. This CDR3 is 18 amino acids long. Trimming took 0 bases from V and 4 from J; bases not matched to a gene: 12. The CDR3 nucleotides are TGTGCCAGCAGCGTAGGATGGGATAGCACTAGCGGTTACAATGAGCAGTTCTTC. Protein sequence: CASSVGWDSTSGYNEQFF. Full variable domain (missing parts from reference TRBV9 and TRBJ2-1): DSGVTQTPKHLITATGQRVTLRCSPRSGDLSVYWYQQSLDQGLQFLIQYYNGEERAKGNILERFSAQQFPDLHSELNLSSLELGDSALYFCASSVGWDSTSGYNEQFFGPGTRLTVL.

The chain uses TRBV2 and TRBJ1-2; 7 bases fit TRBD1. With V trimmed by 8 bases and J by 5 bases, 11 bases remained unmatched. Per the germline V gene, CDR1 is SNHLY and CDR2 is FYNNEI. CDR3 length: 14 residues. For the CDR3, the DNA is TGTGCCAGCCCTAAACGACAGGGCTCGTATGGCTACACCTTC. Translating gives CASPKRQGSYGYTF.

The rearrangement joins TRBV5-1 to TRBJ2-1, with 10 bases aligning to TRBD2. The CDR3 runs 15 residues. Germline V lookup: CDR1 SGHRS, CDR2 YFSETQ. Trimming at V came to 5 bases and at J to 8 bases, leaving 10 bases not matched to a gene. As DNA, the CDR3 is TGCGCCAGCAGTGAGCGGGGGGGGTTTAGCCATGAGCAGTTCTTC. It specifies CASSERGGFSHEQFF.

The chain combines TRBV27 with TRBJ1-6; TRBD1 aligns across 7 bases. Germline V gives CDR1 MNHEY, CDR2 SMNVEV (reference sequence). The CDR3 is 15 amino acids. V was pared by 6 bases and J by 10 bases, with 12 bases of the junction left unmatched. This CDR3 is CASSLLTGSESPLHF. The CDR3 coding sequence is TGTGCCAGCAGCCTACTGACAGGGTCGGAATCACCCCTCCACTTT.

The chain couples TRBV5-8 to TRBJ1-4; D gene ambiguous. V gave up 3 bases and J gave up 7 bases, with 4 bases separating them. The CDR3 covers 11 residues. In germline, CDR1 is SGHTS, CDR2 YDEGEE. The CDR3 DNA reads TGTGCCAGCAGCTCAGGTGAAAAACTGTTTTTT. It translates to CASSSGEKLFF.

The chain couples TRBV11-3 to TRBJ2-3; 8 bases align to TRBD2. Looked up from germline, CDR1 is SGHNT and CDR2 is YENEEA. The length of the CDR3 is 15 residues. J lost 1 base, V lost 2 bases, and 2 bases had no gene match. In DNA, the CDR3 is TGTGCCAGCAGCTTACAAGCGGGGGGCACAGATACGCAGTATTTT. It yields the protein CASSLQAGGTDTQYF.

The chain uses TRBV4-2 and TRBJ2-3; 14 nucleotides line up with TRBD2. CDR1 is LGHNA, CDR2 YNFKEQ, per germline. The CDR3 has 17 residues. V trimming: 2 bases; J trimming: 4 bases; junction bases outside the gene matches: 5. CDR3 in amino acids: CASSQSGTSGSADTQYF. CDR3 in DNA: TGTGCCAGCAGCCAATCTGGGACTAGCGGGAGTGCAGATACGCAGTATTTT.

The chain combines TRBV5-6 with TRBJ1-2, with 7 bases lining up with TRBD1. Per germline, CDR1 SGHDT and CDR2 YYEEEE. The V gene end was trimmed by 2 bases and the J gene end by 6 bases; junction bases not matched to a gene: 10. CDR3 length: 15 amino acids. The CDR3 is CASSLVMTGTNGYTF. The CDR3 DNA follows: TGTGCCAGCAGCTTAGTTATGACAGGGACCAATGGCTACACCTTC.